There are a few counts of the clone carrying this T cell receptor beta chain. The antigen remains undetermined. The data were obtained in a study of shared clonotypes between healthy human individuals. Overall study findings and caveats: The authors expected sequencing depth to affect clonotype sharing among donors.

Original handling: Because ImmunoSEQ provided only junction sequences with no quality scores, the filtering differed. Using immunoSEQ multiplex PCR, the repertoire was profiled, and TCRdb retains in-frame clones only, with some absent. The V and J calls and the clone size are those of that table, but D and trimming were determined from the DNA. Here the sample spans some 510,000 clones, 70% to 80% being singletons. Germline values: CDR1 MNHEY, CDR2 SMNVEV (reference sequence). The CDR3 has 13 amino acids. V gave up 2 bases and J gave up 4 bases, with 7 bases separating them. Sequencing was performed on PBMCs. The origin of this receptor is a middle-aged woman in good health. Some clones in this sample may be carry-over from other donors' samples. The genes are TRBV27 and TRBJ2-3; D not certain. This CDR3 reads CASSLVRADTQYF. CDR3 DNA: TGTGCCAGCAGTTTAGTTAGGGCAGATACGCAGTATTTT.